This TCR beta chain was recovered during a study of lymphopenia after photon versus proton radiotherapy. CDR3 length: 14 amino acids. Trimming shortened V by 5 bases and J by 2 bases, and 13 bases separated the two germline ends. In germline, CDR1 is SGHVS, CDR2 FNYEAQ. The assay was immunoSEQ multiplex PCR, and TCRdb's table has in-frame clones only and misses some. This sample has 77,000 or so clones, with 83% found just once. The sequenced sample was peripheral blood, obtained from a patient treated with proton-based radiotherapy. The chain uses TRBV7-6 and TRBJ2-7; a weak D match, TRBD1 (6 bases). The clonotype was recovered from a man in his sixties with pancreatic cancer. The CDR3 nucleotides read TGTGCCAGCAGCATGGGACATCCACCCTACGAGCAGTACTTC. It specifies CASSMGHPPYEQYF.